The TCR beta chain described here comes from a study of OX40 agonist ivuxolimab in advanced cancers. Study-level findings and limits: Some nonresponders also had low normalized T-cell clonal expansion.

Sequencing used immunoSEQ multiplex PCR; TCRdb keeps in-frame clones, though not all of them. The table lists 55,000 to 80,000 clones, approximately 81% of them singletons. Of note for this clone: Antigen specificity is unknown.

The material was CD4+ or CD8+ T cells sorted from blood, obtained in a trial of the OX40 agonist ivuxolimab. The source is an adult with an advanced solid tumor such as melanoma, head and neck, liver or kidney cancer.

CDR3 protein: CASSGGRETQYF. DNA for the CDR3: TGTGCCAGCAGTGGGGGGCGGGAGACCCAGTACTTC. The V gene is TRBV6-6, the J gene TRBJ2-5; TRBD1 or TRBD2 may be the D gene (6 bases each). V gave up 5 bases and J gave up 5 bases, with 9 bases separating them. This CDR3 region has 12 residues. CDR1 and CDR2 from the germline V gene are MNHNY and SVGAGI (reference sequence).